The T cell receptor (beta chain) under discussion was sequenced for a study of blood T cell repertoires in COVID-19. For the study at large: Nucleic acid was either cDNA or gDNA, and it came from T cells, B-cell-depleted T cells, or PBMCs.

Original handling: Reference gene primer amplification gave estimated nucleated cell counts. Produced via immunoSEQ multiplex PCR; TCRdb's table is partial and in-frame only. The DNA was the basis for D and trimming; V, J and clone size are from that table. This table has roughly 290,000 clones, 75% to 90% appearing once. Those enrolled, adults aged roughly 18 to 89 years, came from some 25 US areas. Participants reported their clinical history, and cohort assignment relied on those reports. V lost 6 bases to trimming and J lost 4 bases, with 12 bases between them. The CDR3 is made up of 13 amino acids. CDR1 and CDR2 (germline): LNHDA, SQIVND (reference sequence).

This sequence originates from a woman in her twenties or thirties who had recovered from COVID-19. Sequences were obtained from PBMCs or T cells enriched from blood (not recorded which). This sequence joins TRBV19 and TRBJ2-5; possibly TRBD2 for D (5 bases). DNA for the CDR3: TGTGCCAGTAGCCTGAGGGCCGGAGAGACCCAGTACTTC. Translation: CASSLRAGETQYF.